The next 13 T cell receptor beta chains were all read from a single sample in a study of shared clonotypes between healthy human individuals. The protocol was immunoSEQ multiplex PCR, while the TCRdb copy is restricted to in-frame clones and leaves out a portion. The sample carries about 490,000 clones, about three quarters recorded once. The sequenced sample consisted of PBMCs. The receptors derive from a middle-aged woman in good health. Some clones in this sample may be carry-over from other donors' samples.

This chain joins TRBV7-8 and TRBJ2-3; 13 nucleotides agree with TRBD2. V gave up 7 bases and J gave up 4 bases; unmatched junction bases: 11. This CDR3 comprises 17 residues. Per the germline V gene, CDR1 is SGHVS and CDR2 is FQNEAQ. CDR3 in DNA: TGTGCCAGCAAACGGACTAGCGGGAGCGATCACTCAGATACGCAGTATTTT. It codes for CASKRTSGSDHSDTQYF.

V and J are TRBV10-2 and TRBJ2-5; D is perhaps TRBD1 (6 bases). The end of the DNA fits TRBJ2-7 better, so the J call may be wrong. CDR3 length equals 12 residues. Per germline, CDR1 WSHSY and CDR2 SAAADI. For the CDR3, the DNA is TGCGCCACCAACCCACAGGGATCCGAGCAGTACTTC. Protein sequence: CATNPQGSEQYF.

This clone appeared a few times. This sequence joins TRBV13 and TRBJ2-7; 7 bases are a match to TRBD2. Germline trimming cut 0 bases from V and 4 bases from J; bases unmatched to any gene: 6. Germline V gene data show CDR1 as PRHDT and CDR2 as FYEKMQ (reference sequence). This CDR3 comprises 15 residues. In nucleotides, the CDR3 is TGTGCCAGCAGCTTAGGCGGCGGGAGAGGTTACGAGCAGTACTTC. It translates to CASSLGGGRGYEQYF.

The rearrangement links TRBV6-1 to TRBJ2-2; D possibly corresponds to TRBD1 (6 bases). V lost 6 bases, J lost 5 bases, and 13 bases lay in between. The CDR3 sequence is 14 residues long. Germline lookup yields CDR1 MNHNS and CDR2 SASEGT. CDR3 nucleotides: TGTGCCAGCAGAGAGATCAGGGGAACCGGGGAGCTGTTTTTT. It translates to CASREIRGTGELFF.

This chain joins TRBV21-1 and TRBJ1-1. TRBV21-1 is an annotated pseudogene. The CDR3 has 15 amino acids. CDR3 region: CASRLGLAIRTEAFF. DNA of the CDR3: TGTGCCAGCAGATTGGGGCTAGCTATTCGCACTGAAGCTTTCTTT.

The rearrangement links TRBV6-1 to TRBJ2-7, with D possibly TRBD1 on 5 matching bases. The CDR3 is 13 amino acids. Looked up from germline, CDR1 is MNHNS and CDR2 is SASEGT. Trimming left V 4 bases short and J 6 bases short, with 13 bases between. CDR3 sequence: CASSGRTTFEQYF. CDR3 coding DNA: TGTGCCAGCAGTGGCAGGACAACTTTCGAGCAGTACTTC.

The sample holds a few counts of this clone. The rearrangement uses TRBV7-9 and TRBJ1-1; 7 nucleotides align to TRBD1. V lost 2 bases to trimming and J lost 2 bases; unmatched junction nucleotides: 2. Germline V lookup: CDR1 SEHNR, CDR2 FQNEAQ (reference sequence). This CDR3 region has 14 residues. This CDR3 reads CASSLQGGNTEAFF. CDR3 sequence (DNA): TGTGCCAGCAGCTTACAGGGGGGCAACACTGAAGCTTTCTTT.

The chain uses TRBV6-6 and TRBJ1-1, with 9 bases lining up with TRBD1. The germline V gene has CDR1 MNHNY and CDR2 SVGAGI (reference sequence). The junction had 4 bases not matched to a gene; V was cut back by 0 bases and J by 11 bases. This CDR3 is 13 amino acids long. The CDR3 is CASSYSTQGAAFF. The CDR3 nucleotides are TGTGCCAGCAGTTACTCGACACAGGGGGCGGCTTTCTTT.

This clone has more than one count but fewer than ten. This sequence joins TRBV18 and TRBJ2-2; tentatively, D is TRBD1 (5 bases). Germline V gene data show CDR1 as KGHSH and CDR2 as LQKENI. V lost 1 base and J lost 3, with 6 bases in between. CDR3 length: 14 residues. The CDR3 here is CASSPQGHTGELFF. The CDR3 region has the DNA TGTGCCAGCTCACCACAGGGGCACACCGGGGAGCTGTTTTTT. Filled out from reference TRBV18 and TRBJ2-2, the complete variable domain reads NAGVMQNPRHLVRRRGQEARLRCSPMKGHSHVYWYRQLPEEGLKFMVYLQKENIIDESGMPKERFSAEFPKEGPSILRIQQVVRGDSAAYFCASSPQGHTGELFFGEGSRLTVL.

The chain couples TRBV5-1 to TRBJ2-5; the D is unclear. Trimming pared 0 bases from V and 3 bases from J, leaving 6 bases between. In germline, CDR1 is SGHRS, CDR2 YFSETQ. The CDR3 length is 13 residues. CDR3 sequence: CASSLGREETQYF. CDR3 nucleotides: TGCGCCAGCAGCTTGGGAAGGGAAGAGACCCAGTACTTC.

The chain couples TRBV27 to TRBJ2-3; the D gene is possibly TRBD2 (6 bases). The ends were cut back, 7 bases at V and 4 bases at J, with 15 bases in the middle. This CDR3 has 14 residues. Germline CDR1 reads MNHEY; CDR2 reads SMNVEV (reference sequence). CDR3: CASTSGLQADTQYF. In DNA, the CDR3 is TGTGCCAGCACCTCGGGACTTCAAGCAGATACGCAGTATTTT.

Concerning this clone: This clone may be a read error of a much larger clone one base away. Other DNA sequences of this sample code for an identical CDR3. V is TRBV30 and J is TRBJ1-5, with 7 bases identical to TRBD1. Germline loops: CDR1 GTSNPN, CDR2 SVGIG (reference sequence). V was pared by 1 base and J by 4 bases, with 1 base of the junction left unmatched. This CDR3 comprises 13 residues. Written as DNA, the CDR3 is TGTGCCTGGAGTGGACAGGGAAATCAGCCCCAGCATTTT. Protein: CAWSGQGNQPQHF.

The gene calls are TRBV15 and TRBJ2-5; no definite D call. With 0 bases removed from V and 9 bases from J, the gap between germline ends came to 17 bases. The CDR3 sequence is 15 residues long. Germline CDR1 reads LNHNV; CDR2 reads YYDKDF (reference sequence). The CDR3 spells CATSRDRAAQSSQYF. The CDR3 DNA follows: TGTGCCACCAGCAGAGATCGGGCAGCCCAATCGTCCCAGTACTTC.